This T cell receptor beta chain came from a study of T cells in tumors after PD-1 blockade. Study overall: Prior checkpoint blockade, systemic immunosuppressant use, or anti-cancer therapy within 4 weeks excluded patients. A subset received ongoing vismodegib 150 mg daily alongside anti-PD-1 therapy.

TCRdb's table, derived via immunoSEQ multiplex PCR, lists solely in-frame clones and lacks some. The sample includes roughly 48,000 clones, roughly 80% of them seen just once. As to this clone: The antigen is unknown.

General study findings and limits: Some novel exhausted tumor clones appeared in pre-treatment blood, suggesting peripheral recruitment.

The germline CDR1 and CDR2 sequences are SGHVS and FNYEAQ. This CDR3 region has 16 residues. With 4 bases clipped from V and 0 bases from J, the junction kept 6 bases outside the gene matches. The TCR sequence derives from a human donor with basal cell carcinoma. Sequences were derived from PBMCs, sampled before anti-PD-1 treatment. V and J are TRBV7-6 and TRBJ2-3; 8 bases are shared with TRBD2. This chain's CDR3 is CASSSRTSSSTDTQYF. In DNA form, the CDR3 reads TGTGCCAGCAGCTCTCGGACTAGCTCTAGCACAGATACGCAGTATTTT.